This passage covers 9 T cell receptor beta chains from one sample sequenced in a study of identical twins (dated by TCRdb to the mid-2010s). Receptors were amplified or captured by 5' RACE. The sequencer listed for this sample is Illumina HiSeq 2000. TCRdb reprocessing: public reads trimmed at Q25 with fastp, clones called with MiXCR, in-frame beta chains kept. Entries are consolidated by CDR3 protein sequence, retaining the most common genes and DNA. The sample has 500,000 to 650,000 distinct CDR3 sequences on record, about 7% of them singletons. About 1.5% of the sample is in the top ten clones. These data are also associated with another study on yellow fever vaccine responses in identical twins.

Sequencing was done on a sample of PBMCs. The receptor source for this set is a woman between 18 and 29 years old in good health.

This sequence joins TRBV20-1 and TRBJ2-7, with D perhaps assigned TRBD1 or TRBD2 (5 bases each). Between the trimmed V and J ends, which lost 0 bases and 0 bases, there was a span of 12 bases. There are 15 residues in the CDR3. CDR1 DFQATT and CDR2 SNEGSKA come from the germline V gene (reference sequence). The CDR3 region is CSARETGTSSYEQYF. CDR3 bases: TGCAGTGCTAGAGAGACCGGGACGAGCTCCTACGAGCAGTACTTC.

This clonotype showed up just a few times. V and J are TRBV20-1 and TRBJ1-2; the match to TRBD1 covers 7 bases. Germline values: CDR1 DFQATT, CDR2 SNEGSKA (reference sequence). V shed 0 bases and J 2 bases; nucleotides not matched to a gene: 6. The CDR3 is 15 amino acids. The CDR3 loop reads CSARDQGTANYGYTF. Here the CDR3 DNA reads TGCAGTGCTAGAGATCAGGGGACAGCGAACTATGGCTACACCTTC.

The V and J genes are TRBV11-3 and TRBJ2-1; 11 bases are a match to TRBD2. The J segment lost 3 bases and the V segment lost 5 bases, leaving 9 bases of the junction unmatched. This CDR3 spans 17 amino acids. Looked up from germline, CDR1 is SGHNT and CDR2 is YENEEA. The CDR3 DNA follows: TGTGCCAGCAGCCCTAAAGGAGGGACTAGCGGCTACAATGAGCAGTTCTTC. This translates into CASSPKGGTSGYNEQFF.

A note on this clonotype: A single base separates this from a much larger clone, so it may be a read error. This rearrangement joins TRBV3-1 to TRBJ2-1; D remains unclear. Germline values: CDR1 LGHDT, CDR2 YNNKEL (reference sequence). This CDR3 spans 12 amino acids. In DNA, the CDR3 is TGTGCCGGCAGCCATAGGGTCCATGAGCAGTTCTTC. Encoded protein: CAGSHRVHEQFF.

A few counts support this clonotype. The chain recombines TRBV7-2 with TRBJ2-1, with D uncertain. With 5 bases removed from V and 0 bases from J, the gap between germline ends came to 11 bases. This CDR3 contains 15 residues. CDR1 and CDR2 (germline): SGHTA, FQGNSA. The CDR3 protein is CASSRSQGSYNEQFF. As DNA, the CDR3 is TGTGCCAGCAGCCGCTCACAAGGCTCCTACAATGAGCAGTTCTTC.

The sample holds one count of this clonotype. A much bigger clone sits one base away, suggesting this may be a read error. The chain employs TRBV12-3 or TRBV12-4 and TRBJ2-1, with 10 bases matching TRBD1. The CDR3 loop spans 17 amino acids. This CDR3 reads CASSHIRDRGPSYEQSF. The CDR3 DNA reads TGTGCCAGCAGTCACATCCGGGACAGGGGCCCTTCATATGAGCAGTCCTTC.

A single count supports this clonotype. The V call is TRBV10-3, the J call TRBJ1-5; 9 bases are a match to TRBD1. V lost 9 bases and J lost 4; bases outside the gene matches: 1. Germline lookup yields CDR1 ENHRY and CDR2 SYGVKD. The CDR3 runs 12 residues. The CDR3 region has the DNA TGTGCCATAGGGACAGGGAATCAGCCCCAGCATTTT. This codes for CAIGTGNQPQHF.

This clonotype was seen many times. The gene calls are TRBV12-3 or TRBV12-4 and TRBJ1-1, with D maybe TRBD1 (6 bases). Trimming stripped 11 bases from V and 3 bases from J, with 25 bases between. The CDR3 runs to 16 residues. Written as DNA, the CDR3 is TGTGCCTCTTCTCCGGGACAAGGCCCGAGGGACACTGAAGCTTTCTTT. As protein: CASSPGQGPRDTEAFF.

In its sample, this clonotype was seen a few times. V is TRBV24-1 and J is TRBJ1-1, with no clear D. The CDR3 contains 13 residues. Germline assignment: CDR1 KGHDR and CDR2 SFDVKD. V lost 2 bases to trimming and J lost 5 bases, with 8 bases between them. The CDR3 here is CATSDSGRTEAFF. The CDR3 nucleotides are TGTGCCACCAGTGATTCGGGCCGAACTGAAGCTTTCTTT.